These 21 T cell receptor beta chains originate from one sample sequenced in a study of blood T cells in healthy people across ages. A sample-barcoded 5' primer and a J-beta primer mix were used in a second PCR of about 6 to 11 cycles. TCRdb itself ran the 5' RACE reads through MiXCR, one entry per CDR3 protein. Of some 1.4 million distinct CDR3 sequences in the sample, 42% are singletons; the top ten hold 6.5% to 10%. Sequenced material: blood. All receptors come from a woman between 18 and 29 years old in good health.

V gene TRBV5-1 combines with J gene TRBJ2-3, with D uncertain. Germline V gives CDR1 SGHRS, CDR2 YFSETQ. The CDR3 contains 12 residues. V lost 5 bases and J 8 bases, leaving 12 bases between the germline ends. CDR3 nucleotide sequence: TGCGCCAGCAGTTTTGACGGCAGTACGCAGTATTTT. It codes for CASSFDGSTQYF. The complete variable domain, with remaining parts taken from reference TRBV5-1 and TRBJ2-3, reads KAGVTQTPRYLIKTRGQQVTLSCSPISGHRSVSWYQQTPGQGLQFLFEYFSETQRNKGNFPGRFSGRQFSNSRSEMNVSTLELGDSALYLCASSFDGSTQYFGPGTRLTVL.

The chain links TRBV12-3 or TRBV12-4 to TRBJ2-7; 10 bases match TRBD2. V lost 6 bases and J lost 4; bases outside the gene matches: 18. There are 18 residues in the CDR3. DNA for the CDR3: TGTGCCAGCAGCGTCGGAGTAGCGGGGGGCACTAGAGGGTACGAGCAGTACTTC. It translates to CASSVGVAGGTRGYEQYF.

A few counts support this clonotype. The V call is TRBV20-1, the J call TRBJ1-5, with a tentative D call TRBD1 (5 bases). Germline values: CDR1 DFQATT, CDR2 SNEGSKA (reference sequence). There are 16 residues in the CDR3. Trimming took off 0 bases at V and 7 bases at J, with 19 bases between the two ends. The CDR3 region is CSARDLSGRAEQPQHF. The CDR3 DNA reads TGCAGTGCTAGAGATCTCTCGGGCAGGGCGGAGCAGCCCCAGCATTTT.

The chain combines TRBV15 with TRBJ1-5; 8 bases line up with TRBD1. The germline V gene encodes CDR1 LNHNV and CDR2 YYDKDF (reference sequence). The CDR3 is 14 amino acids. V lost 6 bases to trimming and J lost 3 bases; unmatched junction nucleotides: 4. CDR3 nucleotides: TGTGCCACCAGTAAGGGACAGGTCAATCAGCCCCAGCATTTT. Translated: CATSKGQVNQPQHF.

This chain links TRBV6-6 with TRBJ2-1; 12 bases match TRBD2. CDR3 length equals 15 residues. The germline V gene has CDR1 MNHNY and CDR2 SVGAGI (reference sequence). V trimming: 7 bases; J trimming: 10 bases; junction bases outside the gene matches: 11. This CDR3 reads CASTNLGLAGGEQFF. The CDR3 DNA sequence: TGTGCCAGCACCAATCTGGGACTAGCGGGTGGAGAGCAGTTCTTC.

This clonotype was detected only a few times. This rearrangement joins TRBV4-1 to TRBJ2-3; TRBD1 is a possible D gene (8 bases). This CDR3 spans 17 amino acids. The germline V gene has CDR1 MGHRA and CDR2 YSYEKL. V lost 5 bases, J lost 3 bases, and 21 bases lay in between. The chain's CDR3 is CASSTLQGGSLTDTQYF. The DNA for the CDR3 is TGCGCCAGCAGCACCCTACAGGGGGGGTCTCTTACAGATACGCAGTATTTT.

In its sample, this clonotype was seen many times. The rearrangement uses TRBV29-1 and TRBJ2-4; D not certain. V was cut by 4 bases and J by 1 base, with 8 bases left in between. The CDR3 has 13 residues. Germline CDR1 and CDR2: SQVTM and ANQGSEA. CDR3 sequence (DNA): TGCAGCGTTGGAAGTCAGGCCAAAAACATTCAGTACTTC. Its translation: CSVGSQAKNIQYF.

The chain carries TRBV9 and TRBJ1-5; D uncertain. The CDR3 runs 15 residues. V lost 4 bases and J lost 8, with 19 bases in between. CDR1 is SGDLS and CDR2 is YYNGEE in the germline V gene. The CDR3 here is CASSFSGGGKKPQHF. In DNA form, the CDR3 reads TGTGCCAGCAGCTTTAGTGGCGGCGGTAAAAAGCCCCAGCATTTT. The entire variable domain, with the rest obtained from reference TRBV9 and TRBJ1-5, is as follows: DSGVTQTPKHLITATGQRVTLRCSPRSGDLSVYWYQQSLDQGLQFLIQYYNGEERAKGNILERFSAQQFPDLHSELNLSSLELGDSALYFCASSFSGGGKKPQHFGDGTRLSIL.

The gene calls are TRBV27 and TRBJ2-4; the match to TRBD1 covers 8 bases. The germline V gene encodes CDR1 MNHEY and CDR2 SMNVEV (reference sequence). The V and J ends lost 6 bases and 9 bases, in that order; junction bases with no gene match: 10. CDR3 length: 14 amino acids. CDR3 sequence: CASSLAGGVGIQYF. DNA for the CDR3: TGTGCCAGCAGCCTAGCAGGGGGCGTCGGCATTCAGTACTTC.

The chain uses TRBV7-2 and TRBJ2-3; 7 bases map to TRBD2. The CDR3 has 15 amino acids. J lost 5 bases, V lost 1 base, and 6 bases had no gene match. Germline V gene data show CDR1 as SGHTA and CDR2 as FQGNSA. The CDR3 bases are TGTGCCAGCAGCTTAGGGGGCGGGGGTGGAGATACGCAGTATTTT. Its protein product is CASSLGGGGGDTQYF.

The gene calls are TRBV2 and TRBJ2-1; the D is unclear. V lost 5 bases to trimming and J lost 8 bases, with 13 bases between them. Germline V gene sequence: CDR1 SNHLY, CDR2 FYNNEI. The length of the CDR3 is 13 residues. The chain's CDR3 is CASSRSNGDEQFF. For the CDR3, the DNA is TGTGCCAGCAGTCGCTCAAATGGGGATGAGCAGTTCTTC.

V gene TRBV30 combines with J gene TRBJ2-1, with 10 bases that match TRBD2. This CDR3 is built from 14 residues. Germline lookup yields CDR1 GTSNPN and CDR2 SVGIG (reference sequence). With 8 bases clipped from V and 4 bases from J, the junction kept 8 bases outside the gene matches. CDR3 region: CAKAPSGGYNEQFF. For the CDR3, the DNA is TGTGCCAAAGCCCCTAGCGGGGGATACAATGAGCAGTTCTTC.

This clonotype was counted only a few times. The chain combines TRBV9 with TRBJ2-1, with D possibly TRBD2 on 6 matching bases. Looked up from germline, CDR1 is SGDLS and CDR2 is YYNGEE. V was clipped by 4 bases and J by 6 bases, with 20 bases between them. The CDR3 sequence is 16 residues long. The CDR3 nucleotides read TGTGCCAGCAGCCCTACGATGGGCGGGGTTAGCAATGAGCAGTTCTTC. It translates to CASSPTMGGVSNEQFF.

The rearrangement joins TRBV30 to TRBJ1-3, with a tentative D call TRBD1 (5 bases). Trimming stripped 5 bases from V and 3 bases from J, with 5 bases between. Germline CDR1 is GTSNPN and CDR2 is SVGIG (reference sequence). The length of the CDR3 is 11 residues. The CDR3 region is CAWDSGNTIYF. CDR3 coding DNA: TGTGCCTGGGACAGTGGAAACACCATATATTTT. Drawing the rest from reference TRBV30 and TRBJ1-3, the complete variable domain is SQTIHQWPATLVQPVGSPLSLECTVEGTSNPNLYWYRQAAGRGLQLLFYSVGIGQISSEVPQNLSASRPQDRQFILSSKKLLLSDSGFYLCAWDSGNTIYFGEGSWLTVV.

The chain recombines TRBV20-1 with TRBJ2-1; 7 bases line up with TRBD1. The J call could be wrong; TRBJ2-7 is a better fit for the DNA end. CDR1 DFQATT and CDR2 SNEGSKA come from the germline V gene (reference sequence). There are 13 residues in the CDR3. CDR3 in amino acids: CSARVDRDNEQYF. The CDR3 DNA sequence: TGCAGTGCTAGAGTTGACAGGGACAATGAGCAGTACTTC.

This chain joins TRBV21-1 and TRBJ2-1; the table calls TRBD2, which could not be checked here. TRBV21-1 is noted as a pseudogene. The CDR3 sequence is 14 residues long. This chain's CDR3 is CASSKGLDFNEQFF. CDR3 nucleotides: TGTGCCAGCAGCAAGGGACTAGACTTCAATGAGCAGTTCTTC.

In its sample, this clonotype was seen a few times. The CDR3 coding sequence is TGCAGTGCTAGAGATCCCGGGGGCCGAGGGAATGAGCAGTTCTTC. This codes for CSARDPGGRGNEQFF. The chain is built from TRBV20-1 and TRBJ2-1, with D perhaps being TRBD1 or TRBD2 (6 bases each). The CDR3 contains 15 residues. Germline V lookup: CDR1 DFQATT, CDR2 SNEGSKA (reference sequence). Trimming took 0 bases from V and 7 from J, leaving 16 bases between them.

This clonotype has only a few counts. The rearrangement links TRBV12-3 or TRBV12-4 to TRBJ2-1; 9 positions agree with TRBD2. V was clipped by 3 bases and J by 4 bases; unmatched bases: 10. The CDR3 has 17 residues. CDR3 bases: TGTGCCAGCAGTTTCCTTTCGCGACTAGCGGATTACAATGAGCAGTTCTTC. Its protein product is CASSFLSRLADYNEQFF.

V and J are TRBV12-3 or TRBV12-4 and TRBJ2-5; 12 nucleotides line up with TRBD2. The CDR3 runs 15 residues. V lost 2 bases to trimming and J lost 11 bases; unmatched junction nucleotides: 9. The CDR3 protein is CASSLLAGGHNEQYF. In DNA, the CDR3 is TGTGCCAGCAGTTTACTAGCGGGGGGGCACAATGAGCAGTACTTC.

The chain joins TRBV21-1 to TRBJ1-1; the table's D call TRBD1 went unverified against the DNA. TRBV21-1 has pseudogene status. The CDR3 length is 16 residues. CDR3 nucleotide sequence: TGTGCCAGCAGCAAGCGGAGACAGAAGTATAACACTGAAGCTTTCTTT. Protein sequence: CASSKRRQKYNTEAFF.

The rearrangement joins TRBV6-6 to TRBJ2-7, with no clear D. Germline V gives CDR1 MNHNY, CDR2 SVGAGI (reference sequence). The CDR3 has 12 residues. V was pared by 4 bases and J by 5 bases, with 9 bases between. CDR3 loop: CASSLEADEQYF. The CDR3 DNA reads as TGTGCCAGCAGTTTAGAAGCCGACGAGCAGTACTTC.